A single sample is the source of the 16 T cell receptor beta chains below, sequenced in a study of neurological immune-mediated disorders. TCRdb itself ran the 5' RACE reads through MiXCR, one entry per CDR3 protein. In the table there are about 58,000 distinct CDR3 sequences, about 3.3% of which are singletons. Sequencing used PBMCs. The source of these receptors is a woman aged 60 to 75 with multiple sclerosis.

This clonotype was seen ten or more times. The J gene is TRBJ1-2, the V gene TRBV7-9; no reliable D call. CDR1 is SEHNR and CDR2 is FQNEAQ in the germline V gene (reference sequence). The CDR3 extends over 13 amino acids. Between the trimmed V and J ends, which lost 4 bases and 5 bases, there was a span of 11 bases. The CDR3 nucleotides are TGTGCCAGCAGCTCGCAAGGGATATATGGCTACACCTTC. Protein: CASSSQGIYGYTF.

In its sample, this clonotype was seen many times. This rearrangement joins TRBV3-1 to TRBJ1-2; 12 positions match TRBD1. Germline V gives CDR1 LGHDT, CDR2 YNNKEL (reference sequence). V was clipped by 4 bases and J by 4 bases; unmatched bases: 4. This CDR3 comprises 15 residues. The DNA of the CDR3 is TGTGCCAGCAGCCCCGGGACAGGGGGCCGCTATGGCTACACCTTC. Its translation is CASSPGTGGRYGYTF.

At least ten counts were recorded for this clonotype. The CDR3: CASSPWTSGSDEQYF. In DNA form, the CDR3 reads TGTGCCAGCAGCCCTTGGACTAGCGGGAGCGACGAGCAGTACTTC. The chain links TRBV7-9 to TRBJ2-7; 13 bases agree with TRBD2. Germline V CDR1 and CDR2: SEHNR, FQNEAQ (reference sequence). The CDR3 runs 15 residues. V was pared by 5 bases and J by 5 bases, with 6 bases of the junction left unmatched.

This clonotype was seen ten or more times. The junction shows a germline mismatch at one end, possibly a read error. The rearrangement joins TRBV7-6 to TRBJ2-1, with 8 bases fitting TRBD1. The germline gives CDR1 SGHVS, CDR2 FNYEAQ. This CDR3 region has 16 residues. CDR3 DNA sequence: TGTGCCAACAGCTCGCCTACAGGGGGCTCCTACAATGAGCAGTTCTTC. As protein: CANSSPTGGSYNEQFF.

This clonotype was observed many times. This rearrangement joins TRBV5-1 to TRBJ2-2; D possibly corresponds to TRBD2 (5 bases). CDR3 size: 15 residues. Trimming shortened V by 4 bases and J by 1 base, and 11 bases separated the two germline ends. Per the germline V gene, CDR1 is SGHRS and CDR2 is YFSETQ. This chain's CDR3 is CASSLKSGNTGELFF. The DNA of the CDR3 is TGCGCCAGCAGCCTAAAGAGCGGGAACACCGGGGAGCTGTTTTTT. The entire variable domain, with the rest obtained from reference TRBV5-1 and TRBJ2-2, is as follows: KAGVTQTPRYLIKTRGQQVTLSCSPISGHRSVSWYQQTPGQGLQFLFEYFSETQRNKGNFPGRFSGRQFSNSRSEMNVSTLELGDSALYLCASSLKSGNTGELFFGEGSRLTVL.

This clonotype has at least ten counts. This rearrangement joins TRBV21-1 to TRBJ2-1. TRBV21-1 is assigned pseudogene status. The CDR3 length is 15 residues. Here the CDR3 reads CASSSDGSSYNEQFF. In DNA, the CDR3 is TGTGCCAGCAGCAGTGATGGAAGCTCCTACAATGAGCAGTTCTTC.

This clonotype was detected ten times or more. The chain has TRBV20-1 and TRBJ2-7, with 7 nucleotides matching TRBD1. Per germline, CDR1 DFQATT and CDR2 SNEGSKA (reference sequence). Trimming cost V 1 base and J 3 bases; bases outside gene matches: 12. The CDR3 consists of 16 residues. CDR3 sequence (DNA): TGCAGTGCTAGAGGGACAGGCACTCTGCTCGGCTACGAGCAGTACTTC. Amino acid sequence: CSARGTGTLLGYEQYF.

This clonotype showed up many times. This chain uses TRBV5-1 with TRBJ2-1, with 7 bases fitting TRBD1. CDR1 and CDR2 from the germline V gene are SGHRS and YFSETQ. The trim removed 4 bases at V and 8 bases at J, leaving 12 bases unmatched. The CDR3 spans 15 residues. In nucleotides, the CDR3 is TGCGCCAGCAGCCTGACAGGGATCCCCTCCCATGAGCAGTTCTTC. It is translated as CASSLTGIPSHEQFF.

This clonotype has a handful of counts. This may arise from a read error, as a much more abundant clone is one base away. This chain connects TRBV20-1 to TRBJ1-5; D unresolved. The CDR3 is 14 amino acids. V gave up 3 bases and J gave up 5 bases, with 14 bases separating them. Germline CDR1 and CDR2: DFQATT and SNEGSKA (reference sequence). The CDR3 DNA is TGCAGTGCTAGCATTGGGAAGCGGGATCAGCCCCAGCATTTT. Residues: CSASIGKRDQPQHF.

This clonotype was observed at least ten times. The chain couples TRBV12-3 or TRBV12-4 to TRBJ1-5; 8 bases are shared with TRBD1. Germline trimming cut 5 bases from V and 5 bases from J; bases unmatched to any gene: 17. The CDR3 sequence is 18 residues long. CDR3 protein: CASSHSRRQGLGDQPQHF. The CDR3 DNA sequence: TGTGCCAGCAGTCACAGCCGACGACAGGGGCTAGGTGATCAGCCCCAGCATTTT.

This clonotype was recorded many times. The chain has TRBV5-1 and TRBJ1-1; D is uncertain. There are 15 residues in the CDR3. Germline V gene lookup returns CDR1 SGHRS and CDR2 YFSETQ. V was shortened by 4 bases and J by 6 bases, with 19 bases between the two germline ends. CDR3 nucleotides: TGCGCCAGCAGCCCTCTCGGGCCGTCGGGCGCTGAAGCTTTCTTT. It specifies CASSPLGPSGAEAFF. Complete variable domain (other parts from reference TRBV5-1 and TRBJ1-1): KAGVTQTPRYLIKTRGQQVTLSCSPISGHRSVSWYQQTPGQGLQFLFEYFSETQRNKGNFPGRFSGRQFSNSRSEMNVSTLELGDSALYLCASSPLGPSGAEAFFGQGTRLTVV.

This clonotype was seen at least ten times. The chain combines TRBV15 with TRBJ2-2, with TRBD2 identical over 7 bases. With 5 bases clipped from V and 4 bases from J, the junction kept 7 bases outside the gene matches. The V gene's germline CDR1 is LNHNV and CDR2 YYDKDF (reference sequence). This CDR3 is 15 amino acids long. CDR3 residues: CATSLGGTSTGELFF. The CDR3 region has the DNA TGTGCCACCAGCCTCGGGGGGACTTCCACCGGGGAGCTGTTTTTT.

This clonotype came up many times. In nucleotides, the CDR3 is TGTGCCAGCAGCGTAGGTGGCAGGGACAACTACGAGCAGTACTTC. It codes for CASSVGGRDNYEQYF. The chain has TRBV9 and TRBJ2-7, with D possibly TRBD1 on 6 matching bases. Germline CDR1 and CDR2: SGDLS and YYNGEE. Trimming took off 0 bases at V and 3 bases at J, with 13 bases between the two ends. The CDR3 consists of 15 residues.

The sample holds many counts of this clonotype. This sequence joins TRBV10-3 and TRBJ1-2, with a tentative D call TRBD1 (6 bases). Trimming removed 7 bases from V and 0 bases from J, with 15 bases in between. Germline lookup yields CDR1 ENHRY and CDR2 SYGVKD. The CDR3 has 15 residues. CDR3 in amino acids: CAITATRTANYGYTF. The CDR3 DNA reads as TGTGCCATCACCGCTACGCGGACAGCTAACTATGGCTACACCTTC.

There are many counts of this clonotype. The chain combines TRBV20-1 with TRBJ2-7; 8 bases fit TRBD2. With V trimmed by 6 bases and J by 4 bases, 8 bases remained unmatched. CDR1 is DFQATT, CDR2 SNEGSKA, per germline (reference sequence). The CDR3 runs 13 residues. DNA of the CDR3: TGCAGTGCGCCCCGCGGGGGGACTTACGAGCAGTACTTC. Translating it yields CSAPRGGTYEQYF.

This clonotype appeared many times. The V gene is TRBV20-1, the J gene TRBJ2-7, with TRBD2 as a possible D gene (5 bases). The V gene's germline CDR1 is DFQATT and CDR2 SNEGSKA (reference sequence). V lost 6 bases, J lost 3 bases, and 18 bases lay in between. This CDR3 has 14 residues. The CDR3 DNA reads TGCAGTGCCCTTAAGGCGGGTGTAAACTACGAGCAGTACTTC. This encodes CSALKAGVNYEQYF.